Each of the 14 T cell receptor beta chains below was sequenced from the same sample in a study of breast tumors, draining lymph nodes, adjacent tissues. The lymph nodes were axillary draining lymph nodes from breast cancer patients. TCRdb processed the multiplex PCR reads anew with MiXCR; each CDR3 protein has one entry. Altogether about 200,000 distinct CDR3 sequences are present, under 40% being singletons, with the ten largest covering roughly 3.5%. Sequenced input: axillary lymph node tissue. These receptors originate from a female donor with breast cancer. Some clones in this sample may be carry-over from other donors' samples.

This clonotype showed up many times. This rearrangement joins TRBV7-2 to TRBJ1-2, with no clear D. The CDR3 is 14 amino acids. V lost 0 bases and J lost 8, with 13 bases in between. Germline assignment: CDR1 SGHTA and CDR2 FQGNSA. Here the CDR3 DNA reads TGTGCCAGCAGCTTAGCCGTAGCACCGAAGGGCTACACCTTC. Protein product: CASSLAVAPKGYTF.

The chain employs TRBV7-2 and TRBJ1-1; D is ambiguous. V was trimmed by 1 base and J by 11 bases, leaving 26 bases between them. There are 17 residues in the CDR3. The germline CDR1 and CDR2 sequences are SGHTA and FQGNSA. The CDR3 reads CASSLVGVANGLANAFF. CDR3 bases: TGTGCCAGCAGCTTAGTAGGTGTCGCGAATGGATTGGCAAACGCTTTCTTT.

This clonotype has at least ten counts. Here the CDR3 reads CASRPRGREGNTIYF. The CDR3 DNA sequence: TGTGCCAGCAGACCCAGGGGGCGAGAAGGAAACACCATATATTTT. The V gene is TRBV13, the J gene TRBJ1-3, with TRBD1 matching over 8 bases. Germline V gives CDR1 PRHDT, CDR2 FYEKMQ (reference sequence). The CDR3 sequence is 15 residues long. V dropped 6 bases and J dropped 4; count of bases not matched to a gene: 8. Based on the CDR3 plus reference TRBV13 and TRBJ1-3, the full variable domain is AAGVIQSPRHLIKEKRETATLKCYPIPRHDTVYWYQQGPGQDPQFLISFYEKMQSDKGSIPDRFSAQQFSDYHSELNMSSLELGDSALYFCASRPRGREGNTIYFGEGSWLTVV.

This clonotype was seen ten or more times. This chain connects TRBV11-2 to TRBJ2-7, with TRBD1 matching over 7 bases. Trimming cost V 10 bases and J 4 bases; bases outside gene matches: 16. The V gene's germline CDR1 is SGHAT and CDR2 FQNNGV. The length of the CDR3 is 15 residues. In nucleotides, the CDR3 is TGTGCCACCACCCTAACCGGGACAGACAAATACGAGCAGTACTTC. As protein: CATTLTGTDKYEQYF. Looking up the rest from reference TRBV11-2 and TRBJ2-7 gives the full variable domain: EAGVAQSPRYKIIEKRQSVAFWCNPISGHATLYWYQQILGQGPKLLIQFQNNGVVDDSQLPKDRFSAERLKGVDSTLKIQPAKLEDSAVYLCATTLTGTDKYEQYFGPGTRLTVT.

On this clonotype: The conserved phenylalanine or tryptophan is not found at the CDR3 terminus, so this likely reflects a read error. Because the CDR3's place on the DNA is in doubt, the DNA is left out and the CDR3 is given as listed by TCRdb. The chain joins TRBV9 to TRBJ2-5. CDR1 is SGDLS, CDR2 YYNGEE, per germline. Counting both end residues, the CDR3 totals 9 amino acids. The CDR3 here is CASSTDENL.

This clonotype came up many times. CDR3: CASSVSTGRALDEQFF. CDR3 DNA: TGTGCCAGCAGCGTGAGTACCGGGAGGGCGCTCGATGAGCAGTTCTTC. The V and J genes are TRBV9 and TRBJ2-1; 8 bases align to TRBD2. Trimming cost V 2 bases and J 8 bases; bases outside gene matches: 12. This CDR3 region has 16 residues. The germline gives CDR1 SGDLS, CDR2 YYNGEE.

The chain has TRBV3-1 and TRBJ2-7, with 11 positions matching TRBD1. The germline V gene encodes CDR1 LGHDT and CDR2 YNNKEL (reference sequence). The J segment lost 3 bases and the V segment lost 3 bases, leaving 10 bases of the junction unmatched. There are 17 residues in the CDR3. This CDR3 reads CASSHLSPGQGVYEQYF. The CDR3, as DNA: TGTGCCAGCAGCCACCTAAGTCCGGGACAGGGGGTCTACGAGCAGTACTTC.

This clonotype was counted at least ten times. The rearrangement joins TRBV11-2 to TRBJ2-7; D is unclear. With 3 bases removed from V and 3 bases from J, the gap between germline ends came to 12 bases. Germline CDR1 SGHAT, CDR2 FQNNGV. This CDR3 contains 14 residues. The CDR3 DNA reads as TGTGCCAGCAGCTTCTTACAGTCTAGCTACGAGCAGTACTTC. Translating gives CASSFLQSSYEQYF.

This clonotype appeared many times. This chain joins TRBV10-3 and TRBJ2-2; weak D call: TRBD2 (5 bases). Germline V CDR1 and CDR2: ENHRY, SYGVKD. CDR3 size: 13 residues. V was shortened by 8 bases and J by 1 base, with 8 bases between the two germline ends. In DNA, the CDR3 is TGTGCCATCGAGAGCGGGAACACCGGGGAGCTGTTTTTT. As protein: CAIESGNTGELFF.

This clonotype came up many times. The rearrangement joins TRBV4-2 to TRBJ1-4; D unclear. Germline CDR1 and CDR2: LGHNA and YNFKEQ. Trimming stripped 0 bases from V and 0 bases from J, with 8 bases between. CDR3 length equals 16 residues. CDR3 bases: TGTGCCAGCAGCCAAGAGGACTTTGCAACTAATGAAAAACTGTTTTTT. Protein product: CASSQEDFATNEKLFF.

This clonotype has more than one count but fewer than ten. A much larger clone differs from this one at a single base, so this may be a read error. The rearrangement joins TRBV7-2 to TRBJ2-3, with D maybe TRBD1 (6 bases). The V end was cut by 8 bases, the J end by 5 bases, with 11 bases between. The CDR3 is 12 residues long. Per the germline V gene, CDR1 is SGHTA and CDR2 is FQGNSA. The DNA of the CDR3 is TGTGCCAGCGCCCCAGGGGTAGATACGCAGTATTTT. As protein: CASAPGVDTQYF.

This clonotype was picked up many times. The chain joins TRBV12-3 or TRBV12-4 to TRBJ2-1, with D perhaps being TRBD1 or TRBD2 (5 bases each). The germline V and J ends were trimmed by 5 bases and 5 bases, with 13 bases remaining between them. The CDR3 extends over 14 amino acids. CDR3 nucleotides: TGTGCCAGCAGTCCGACTACCAGGGACAATGAGCAGTTCTTC. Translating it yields CASSPTTRDNEQFF.

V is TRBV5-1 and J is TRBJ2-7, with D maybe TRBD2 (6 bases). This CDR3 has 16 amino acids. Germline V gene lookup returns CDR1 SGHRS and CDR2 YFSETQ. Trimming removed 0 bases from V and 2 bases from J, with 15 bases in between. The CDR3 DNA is TGCGCCAGCAGCTTGGGACTCCCTGCGGGAACCTACGAGCAGTACTTC. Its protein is CASSLGLPAGTYEQYF.

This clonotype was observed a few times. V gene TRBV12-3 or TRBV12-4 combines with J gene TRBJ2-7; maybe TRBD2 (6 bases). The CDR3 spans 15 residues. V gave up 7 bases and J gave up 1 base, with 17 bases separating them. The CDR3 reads CASTDGLIGSYEQYF. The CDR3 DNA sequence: TGTGCCAGCACCGACGGACTAATCGGTTCCTACGAGCAGTACTTC.